One and the same sample provided the 9 T cell receptor beta chains below, sequenced in a study of blood T cell repertoires in COVID-19. Assay: immunoSEQ multiplex PCR; the TCRdb copy retains only in-frame clones and omits some. Of 200,000 to 250,000 clones in the sample, 80% to 90% were seen once. Input material: PBMCs or T cells enriched from blood (not recorded which). The receptors stem from a woman aged 25 to 39 who had been exposed to COVID-19.

The chain carries TRBV21-1 and TRBJ1-1; TRBD1 was called by the table and not checked on the DNA. TRBV21-1 has pseudogene status. The CDR3 is made up of 13 amino acids. The CDR3 reads CASSRDRDTEAFF. In nucleotides, the CDR3 is TGTGCCAGCAGCAGGGACAGGGACACTGAAGCTTTCTTT.

The chain joins TRBV5-5 to TRBJ1-2; 7 bases line up with TRBD1. V lost 1 base to trimming and J lost 6 bases; unmatched junction nucleotides: 3. The CDR3 contains 13 residues. From germline, CDR1 is SGHKS and CDR2 YYEKEE (reference sequence). Here the CDR3 reads CASSLQGGDGYTF. As DNA, the CDR3 is TGTGCCAGCAGCTTGCAAGGGGGCGATGGCTACACCTTC.

This chain links TRBV5-1 with TRBJ2-7, with D perhaps matching TRBD1 (6 bases). This CDR3 has 14 residues. In germline, CDR1 is SGHRS, CDR2 YFSETQ. V dropped 1 base and J dropped 3 bases, with 11 bases sitting between them. CDR3: CASSLFGQNYEQYF. CDR3 DNA: TGCGCCAGCAGCTTGTTCGGACAGAACTACGAGCAGTACTTC.

This clone was picked up one time. The rearrangement uses TRBV2 and TRBJ1-2; 10 positions match TRBD1. V shed 6 bases, J shed 6 bases, and the junction held 7 bases outside the gene matches. Per the germline V gene, CDR1 is SNHLY and CDR2 is FYNNEI. The CDR3 contains 14 residues. CDR3 nucleotide sequence: TGTGCCAGCAGACAGACAGGGGGCGCGGATGGCTACACCTTC. Translating it yields CASRQTGGADGYTF.

The V and J genes are TRBV5-1 and TRBJ2-7, with no clear D. The V and J ends lost 2 bases and 0 bases respectively, with 9 bases between them. Germline V CDR1 and CDR2: SGHRS, YFSETQ. This CDR3 has 14 residues. The CDR3 nucleotides are TGCGCCAGCAGCTTTCGAAGCGACTCCTACGAGCAGTACTTC. Amino acids: CASSFRSDSYEQYF. Full variable domain (missing parts from reference TRBV5-1 and TRBJ2-7): KAGVTQTPRYLIKTRGQQVTLSCSPISGHRSVSWYQQTPGQGLQFLFEYFSETQRNKGNFPGRFSGRQFSNSRSEMNVSTLELGDSALYLCASSFRSDSYEQYFGPGTRLTVT.

This rearrangement joins TRBV9 to TRBJ1-2; D is ambiguous. Trimming left V 3 bases short and J 4 bases short, with 7 bases between. The CDR3 contains 12 residues. CDR1 is SGDLS and CDR2 is YYNGEE in the germline V gene. In DNA, the CDR3 is TGTGCCAGCAGCGGAACTCTCTATGGCTACACCTTC. It yields the protein CASSGTLYGYTF.

The V and J genes are TRBV6-5 and TRBJ2-7; 8 bases map to TRBD2. The CDR3 spans 15 residues. The germline V gene encodes CDR1 MNHEY and CDR2 SVGAGI. J was trimmed by 5 bases and V by 0 bases; bases with no gene match: 6. For the CDR3, the DNA is TGTGCCAGCAGTTACTCACGGGGGGGGATCAACGAGCAGTACTTC. It encodes CASSYSRGGINEQYF.

The chain carries TRBV6-1 and TRBJ2-7; D is possibly TRBD1 (5 bases). The germline V gene has CDR1 MNHNS and CDR2 SASEGT. V lost 2 bases, J lost 0 bases, and 8 bases lay in between. The CDR3 extends over 14 amino acids. The CDR3: CASSEWGNSYEQYF. The CDR3 bases are TGTGCCAGCAGTGAATGGGGCAACTCCTACGAGCAGTACTTC.

The chain is built from TRBV29-1 and TRBJ1-1; D call uncertain. The CDR3 spans 14 residues. The V end was cut by 7 bases, the J end by 0 bases, with 15 bases between. Germline CDR1 reads SQVTM; CDR2 reads ANQGSEA. This CDR3 is CSGLTGGVNTEAFF. Here the CDR3 DNA reads TGCAGCGGGTTAACGGGAGGAGTGAACACTGAAGCTTTCTTT.